This paragraph reports one T cell receptor (beta chain). Its specificity is not known. Deep level was the assay's run setting. Genomic DNA of every subset was divided equally among multiple immunoSEQ plates. Authors' methods: Because ImmunoSEQ provided only junction sequences with no quality scores, the filtering differed. Method: immunoSEQ multiplex PCR; TCRdb's copy keeps in-frame clones and lacks some. The DNA was the basis for D and trimming; V, J and clone size are from that table. The sample yields 2 million to 2.5 million clones, 85% to 95% seen once. This specimen comes from a study of shared clonotypes between healthy human individuals. Germline V CDR1 and CDR2: SGHVS, FQNEAQ. V lost 5 bases, J lost 0 bases, and 16 bases lay in between. This CDR3 contains 16 residues. Findings and limits, study-wide: It was observed that roughly 5% of naive CD4 clonotypes were shared across several donors.

This sequence originates from a man aged 18 to 30 in good health. Some clones in this sample may be carry-over from other donors' samples. The material sequenced was naive CD4+ T cells from PBMCs. The subset denotes: CD45RA+ positively selected. The genes are TRBV7-8 and TRBJ1-1; D is perhaps TRBD1 (6 bases). The DNA of the CDR3 is TGTGCCAGCAGCCTGCGAGGACAGATAATGAACACTGAAGCTTTCTTT. It specifies CASSLRGQIMNTEAFF.